This T cell receptor beta chain was profiled in a study of vaccination and CD4 T cells after COVID-19. Looking at the study overall: Post-vaccine specimens were obtained a median 72 days after dose two (range 14 to 241).

Sequenced with the Oncomine TCR Beta short-read assay was DNA taken from cultured CD4+ T cells. Each CDR3 protein gets one entry after TCRdb re-called the PCR reads with MiXCR. The sample comprises approximately 15,000 distinct CDR3 sequences, about 38% of which are singletons, and 20% to 25% rests with the top ten. Sample treatment: approximately 11-day PBMC culture with coronavirus spike peptide pools or control peptides (ViraFEST assay). Germline loops: CDR1 LNHDA, CDR2 SQIVND (reference sequence). Trimming removed 0 bases from V and 3 bases from J, with 6 bases in between. CDR3 length: 14 amino acids. Points on this clonotype: The antigen is unknown.

Material for sequencing was cultured CD4+ T cells from blood. The J gene is TRBJ1-5, the V gene TRBV19; no definite D call. This receptor was identified in a human donor with COVID-19. For the CDR3, the DNA is TGTGCCAGTAGTATAGAGGGAGTCAATCAGCCCCAGCATTTT. This sequence encodes CASSIEGVNQPQHF.